This T cell receptor beta chain was sequenced during a study of T cells in Graves' hyperthyroidism and ophthalmopathy. This clonotype was detected many times. V was cut by 1 base and J by 0 bases, with 10 bases left in between. The CDR3 is 15 amino acids. The germline CDR1 and CDR2 sequences are SGHRS and YFSETQ. The TCR beta CDR3 regions underwent amplification using RNA transcripts as the source. RT-PCR in the first round (using the HTBI primer set) targeted the TCR CDR3. TCRdb ran MiXCR on the multiplex PCR reads and lists one entry per CDR3 protein. The sample carries roughly 720,000 distinct CDR3 sequences, 17% recorded once.

The gene calls are TRBV5-1 and TRBJ1-2, with unresolved D. The receptor's source is a man aged 45-60 years with Graves' hyperthyroidism. The sample comprised blood. CDR3 nucleotides: TGCGCCAGCAGCTTGACCGGGAAGGCTAACTATGGCTACACCTTC. Residues: CASSLTGKANYGYTF.